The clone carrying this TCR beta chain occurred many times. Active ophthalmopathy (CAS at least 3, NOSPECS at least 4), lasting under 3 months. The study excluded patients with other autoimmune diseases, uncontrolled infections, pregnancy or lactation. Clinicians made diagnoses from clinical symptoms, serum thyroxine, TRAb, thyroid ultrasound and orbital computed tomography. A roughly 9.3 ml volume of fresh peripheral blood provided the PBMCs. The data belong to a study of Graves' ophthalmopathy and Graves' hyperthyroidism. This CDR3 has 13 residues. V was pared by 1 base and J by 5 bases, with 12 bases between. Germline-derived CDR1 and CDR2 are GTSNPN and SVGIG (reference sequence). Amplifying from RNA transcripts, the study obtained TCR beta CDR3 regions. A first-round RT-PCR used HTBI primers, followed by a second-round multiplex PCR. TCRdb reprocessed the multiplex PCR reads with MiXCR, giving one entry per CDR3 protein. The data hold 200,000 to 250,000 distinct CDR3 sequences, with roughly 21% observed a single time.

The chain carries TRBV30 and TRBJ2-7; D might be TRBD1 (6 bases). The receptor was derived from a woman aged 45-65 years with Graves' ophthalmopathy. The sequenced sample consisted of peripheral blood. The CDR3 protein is CAWSDRVRHEQYF. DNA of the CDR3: TGTGCCTGGAGTGACAGGGTTCGACACGAGCAGTACTTC.